The 11 T cell receptor beta chains presented below share a single source sample, sequenced in a study of T cell changes during pregnancy in multiple sclerosis. The data were produced by immunoSEQ multiplex PCR, yet TCRdb's version contains in-frame clones alone and is incomplete. The table includes about 85,000 clones, approximately 90% detected once. The sequencing used peripheral blood, collected in the first trimester of pregnancy. These receptors were taken from a female donor with multiple sclerosis, enrolled in a pregnancy study.

The chain has TRBV30 and TRBJ1-4, with D maybe TRBD1 (6 bases). V lost 3 bases, J lost 7 bases, and 15 bases lay in between. Germline V gives CDR1 GTSNPN, CDR2 SVGIG (reference sequence). The CDR3 covers 14 residues. The CDR3 coding sequence is TGTGCCTGGAGACCCCAGGGGATGCGTGAAAAACTGTTTTTT. Translation gives CAWRPQGMREKLFF.

This clone came up a few times. The chain couples TRBV4-1 to TRBJ1-1, with D perhaps TRBD1 (6 bases). The CDR3 extends over 14 amino acids. Per germline, CDR1 MGHRA and CDR2 YSYEKL. V dropped 3 bases and J dropped 2 bases, with 10 bases sitting between them. The CDR3 DNA reads TGCGCCAGCAGCCATTGGGACACTAACACTGAAGCTTTCTTT. Its protein product is CASSHWDTNTEAFF.

The CDR3 loop is CASSPETGTVYEQYF. CDR3 in DNA: TGTGCCAGCAGCCCAGAGACAGGGACGGTCTACGAGCAGTACTTC. The rearrangement uses TRBV9 and TRBJ2-7; 7 bases are shared with TRBD1. With 4 bases clipped from V and 3 bases from J, the junction kept 10 bases outside the gene matches. The CDR3 is 15 amino acids. The germline V gene has CDR1 SGDLS and CDR2 YYNGEE.

The chain has TRBV5-6 and TRBJ2-5; D not resolved. Germline V CDR1 and CDR2: SGHDT, YYEEEE. The CDR3 is 13 amino acids. Trimming shortened V by 5 bases and J by 1 base, and 9 bases separated the two germline ends. The CDR3 loop reads CASRGGIQETQYF. The CDR3 DNA follows: TGTGCCAGCAGAGGCGGAATCCAAGAGACCCAGTACTTC.

The chain uses TRBV7-9 and TRBJ2-6, with 9 bases that match TRBD1. Germline V lookup: CDR1 SEHNR, CDR2 FQNEAQ (reference sequence). The CDR3 has 18 residues. With V trimmed by 7 bases and J by 1 base, 11 bases remained unmatched. The CDR3 loop is CASTEGGQGVSGANVLTF. DNA of the CDR3: TGTGCCAGCACCGAGGGGGGACAGGGAGTTTCTGGGGCCAACGTCCTGACTTTC.

This chain's CDR3 is CASSSPGLAGTGELFF. In DNA form, the CDR3 reads TGTGCCAGCAGTTCCCCGGGACTAGCGGGAACCGGGGAGCTGTTTTTT. V is TRBV7-6 and J is TRBJ2-2, with 13 bases fitting TRBD2. This CDR3 contains 16 residues. V lost 6 bases, J lost 5 bases, and 6 bases stayed unmatched. Per the germline V gene, CDR1 is SGHVS and CDR2 is FNYEAQ.

The chain couples TRBV5-4 to TRBJ2-5; possibly TRBD2 for D (7 bases). This CDR3 spans 16 amino acids. Germline lookup yields CDR1 SGHNT and CDR2 YYREEE (reference sequence). Trimming left V 2 bases short and J 1 base short, with 15 bases between. CDR3 sequence reads: CASSFRRGATQETQYF. CDR3 bases: TGTGCCAGCAGCTTCCGACGGGGGGCCACCCAAGAGACCCAGTACTTC.

The chain employs TRBV28 and TRBJ1-6; 9 bases line up with TRBD1. V shed 6 bases and J 9 bases; nucleotides not matched to a gene: 6. The CDR3 sequence is 14 residues long. Germline V gene lookup returns CDR1 MDHEN and CDR2 SYDVKM. Here the CDR3 DNA reads TGTGCCAGCAGCAGGACAGGGGAAAGTTCACCCCTCCACTTT. Translated, it gives CASSRTGESSPLHF. Filled out from reference TRBV28 and TRBJ1-6, the complete variable domain reads DVKVTQSSRYLVKRTGEKVFLECVQDMDHENMFWYRQDPGLGLRLIYFSYDVKMKEKGDIPEGYSVSREKKERFSLILESASTNQTSMYLCASSRTGESSPLHFGNGTRLTVT.

Regarding this clone: Other nucleotide sequences in the sample specify the same CDR3. This chain joins TRBV9 and TRBJ2-7; D gene ambiguous. The CDR3 extends over 15 amino acids. CDR1 and CDR2 (germline): SGDLS, YYNGEE. Trimming stripped 0 bases from V and 0 bases from J, with 10 bases between. This chain's CDR3 is CASSVETGGSYEQYF. The CDR3 bases are TGTGCCAGCAGCGTAGAGACTGGCGGCTCCTACGAGCAGTACTTC.

This rearrangement joins TRBV5-1 to TRBJ1-1, with D perhaps matching TRBD1 (6 bases). V shed 4 bases and J shed 1 base, with 14 bases lying between them. The CDR3 has 15 residues. Looked up from germline, CDR1 is SGHRS and CDR2 is YFSETQ. CDR3: CASSLFDRQNTEAFF. The CDR3, as DNA: TGCGCCAGCAGCCTCTTCGACAGGCAGAACACTGAAGCTTTCTTT.

The chain employs TRBV4-3 and TRBJ1-5, with D maybe TRBD1 (5 bases). CDR1 is LGHNA and CDR2 is YSLEER in the germline V gene. Trimming removed 5 bases from V and 6 bases from J, with 14 bases in between. The CDR3 totals 14 residues. CDR3 nucleotide sequence: TGCGCCAGCAGCAAAGGGAGGGGCACTCAGCCCCAGCATTTT. Translated: CASSKGRGTQPQHF.